This T cell receptor beta chain was sequenced for a study of T cell repertoires in cytomegalovirus infection. Whole-study context: Recently described HLA-C-restricted plus well-studied HLA-B-restricted CMV epitopes were used. Study-wide findings and caveats: The ex vivo response showed dominance by HLA-C-restricted CMV-specific TCR beta clonotypes.

TCRdb recomputed calls from the reads with MiXCR, one row per CDR3 protein. This repertoire shows some 270,000 distinct CDR3 sequences, 20% to 25% found once; its top ten account for around 20%. There are 18 residues in the CDR3. The V segment lost 9 bases and the J segment 0 bases; nucleotides outside the gene matches: 11. Germline V gene data show CDR1 as SGHVS and CDR2 as FNYEAQ. This clonotype was observed a handful of times. Its antigen is not known. The sample consisted of cultured PBMCs, taken from culture after CMV antigen stimulation. The chain couples TRBV7-6 to TRBJ2-3; 14 bases line up with TRBD2. This sequence originates from a human donor in good health (CMV status not recorded). Some clones in this sample may be carry-over from other donors' samples. CDR3 loop: CASPGLAGDLPSTDTQYF. For the CDR3, the DNA is TGTGCCAGTCCGGGACTAGCGGGGGACTTACCGAGCACAGATACGCAGTATTTT.